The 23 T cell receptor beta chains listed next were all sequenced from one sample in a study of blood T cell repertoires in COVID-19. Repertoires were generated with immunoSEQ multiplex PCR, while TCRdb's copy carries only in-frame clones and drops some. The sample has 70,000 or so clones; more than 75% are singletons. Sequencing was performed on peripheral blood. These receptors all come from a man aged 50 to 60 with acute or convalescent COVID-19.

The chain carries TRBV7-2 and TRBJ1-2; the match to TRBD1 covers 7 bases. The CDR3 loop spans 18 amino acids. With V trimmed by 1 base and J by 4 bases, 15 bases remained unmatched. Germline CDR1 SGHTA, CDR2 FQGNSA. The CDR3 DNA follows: TGTGCCAGCAGCTTAGAGCGTCGAAGGGCAGGGGGTACCTATGGCTACACCTTC. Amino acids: CASSLERRRAGGTYGYTF. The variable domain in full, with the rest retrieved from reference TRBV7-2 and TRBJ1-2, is GAGVSQSPSNKVTEKGKDVELRCDPISGHTALYWYRQSLGQGLEFLIYFQGNSAPDKSGLPSDRFSAERTGGSVSTLTIQRTQQEDSAVYLCASSLERRRAGGTYGYTFGSGTRLTVV.

For the CDR3, the DNA is TGTGCCAGCAGCCAACCCAACAGGCAGGGGGTAAACGGGGAGCTGTTTTTT. Protein sequence: CASSQPNRQGVNGELFF. The V gene is TRBV4-2, the J gene TRBJ2-2; 7 bases align to TRBD1. Germline values: CDR1 LGHNA, CDR2 YNFKEQ. The CDR3 has 17 residues. V lost 2 bases, J lost 7 bases, and 13 bases stayed unmatched.

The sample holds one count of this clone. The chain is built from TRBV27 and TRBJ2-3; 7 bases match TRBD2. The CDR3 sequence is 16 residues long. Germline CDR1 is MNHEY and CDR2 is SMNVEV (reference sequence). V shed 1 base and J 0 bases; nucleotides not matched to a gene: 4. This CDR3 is CASSLLGEGSTDTQYF. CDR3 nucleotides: TGTGCCAGCAGTTTATTGGGGGAGGGGAGCACAGATACGCAGTATTTT.

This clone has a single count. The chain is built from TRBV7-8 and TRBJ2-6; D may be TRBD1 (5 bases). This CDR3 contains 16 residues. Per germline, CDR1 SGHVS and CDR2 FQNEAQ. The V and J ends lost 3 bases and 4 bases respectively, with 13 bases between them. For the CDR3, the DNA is TGTGCCAGCAGCTTTCAAACAGGAGCCGGGGCCAACGTCCTGACTTTC. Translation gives CASSFQTGAGANVLTF. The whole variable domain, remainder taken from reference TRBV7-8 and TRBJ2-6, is GAGVSQSPRYKVAKRGQDVALRCDPISGHVSLFWYQQALGQGPEFLTYFQNEAQLDKSGLPSDRFFAERPEGSVSTLKIQRTQQEDSAVYLCASSFQTGAGANVLTFGAGSRLTVL.

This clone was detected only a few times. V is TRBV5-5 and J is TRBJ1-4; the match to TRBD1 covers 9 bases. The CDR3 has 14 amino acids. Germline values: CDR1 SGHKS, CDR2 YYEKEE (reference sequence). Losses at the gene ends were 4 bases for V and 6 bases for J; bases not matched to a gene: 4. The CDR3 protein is CASSRQGVDEKLFF. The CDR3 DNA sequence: TGTGCCAGCAGCCGACAGGGGGTGGATGAAAAACTGTTTTTT. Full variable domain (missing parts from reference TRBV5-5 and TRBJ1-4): DAGVTQSPTHLIKTRGQQVTLRCSPISGHKSVSWYQQVLGQGPQFIFQYYEKEERGRGNFPDRFSARQFPNYSSELNVNALLLGDSALYLCASSRQGVDEKLFFGSGTQLSVL.

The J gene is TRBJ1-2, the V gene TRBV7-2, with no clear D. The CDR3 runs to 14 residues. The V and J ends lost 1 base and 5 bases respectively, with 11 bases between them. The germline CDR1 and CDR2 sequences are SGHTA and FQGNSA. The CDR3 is CASSLDPARYGYTF. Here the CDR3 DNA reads TGTGCCAGCAGCTTAGACCCCGCGCGTTATGGCTACACCTTC.

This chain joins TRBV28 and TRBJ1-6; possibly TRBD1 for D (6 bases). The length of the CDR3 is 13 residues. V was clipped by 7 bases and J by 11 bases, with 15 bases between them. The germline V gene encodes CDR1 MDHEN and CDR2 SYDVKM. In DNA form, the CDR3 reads TGTGCCAGCAATGGGCACAGGGTTGCACCCCTCCACTTT. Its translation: CASNGHRVAPLHF.

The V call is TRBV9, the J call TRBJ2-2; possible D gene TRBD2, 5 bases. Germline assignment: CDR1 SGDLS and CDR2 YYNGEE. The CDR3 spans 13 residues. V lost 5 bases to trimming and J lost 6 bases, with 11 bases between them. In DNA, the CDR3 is TGTGCCAGCAGAGCCGGGGTTGCCGGGGAGCTGTTTTTT. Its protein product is CASRAGVAGELFF.

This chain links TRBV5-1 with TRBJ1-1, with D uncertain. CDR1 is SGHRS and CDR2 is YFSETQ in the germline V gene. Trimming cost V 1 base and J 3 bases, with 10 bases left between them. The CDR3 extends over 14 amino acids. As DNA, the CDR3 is TGCGCCAGCAGCTTGATCCGGGAGCACACTGAAGCTTTCTTT. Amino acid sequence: CASSLIREHTEAFF.

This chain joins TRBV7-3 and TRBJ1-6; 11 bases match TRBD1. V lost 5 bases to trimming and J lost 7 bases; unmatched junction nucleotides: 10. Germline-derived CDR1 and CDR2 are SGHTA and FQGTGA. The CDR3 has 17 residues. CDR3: CASSPSGTGGLNSPLHF. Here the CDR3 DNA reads TGTGCCAGCAGCCCAAGCGGGACAGGGGGGTTGAATTCACCCCTCCACTTT.

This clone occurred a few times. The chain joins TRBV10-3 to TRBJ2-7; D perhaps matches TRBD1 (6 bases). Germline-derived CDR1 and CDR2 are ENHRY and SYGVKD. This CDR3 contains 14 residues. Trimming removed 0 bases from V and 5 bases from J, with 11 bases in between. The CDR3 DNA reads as TGTGCCATCAGTGAGTCGGTCAGGGGTAACGAGCAGTACTTC. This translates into CAISESVRGNEQYF.

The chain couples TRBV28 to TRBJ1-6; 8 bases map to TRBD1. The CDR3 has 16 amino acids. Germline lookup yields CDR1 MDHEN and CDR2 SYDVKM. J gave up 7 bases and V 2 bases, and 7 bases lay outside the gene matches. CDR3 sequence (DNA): TGTGCCAGCAGTTTAACTGGACAGGGTCGGAATTCACCCCTCCACTTT. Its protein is CASSLTGQGRNSPLHF.

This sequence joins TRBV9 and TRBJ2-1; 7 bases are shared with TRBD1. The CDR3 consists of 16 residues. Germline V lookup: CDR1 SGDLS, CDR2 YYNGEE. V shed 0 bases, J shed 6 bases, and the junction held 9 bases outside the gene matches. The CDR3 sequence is CASSVVGTAQGNEQFF. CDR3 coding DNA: TGTGCCAGCAGCGTAGTTGGGACAGCCCAGGGCAATGAGCAGTTCTTC.

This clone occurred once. CDR3 in DNA: TGTGCCAGCAGCCAAGATATCGGACAGGGTGGAACCATATATTTT. This codes for CASSQDIGQGGTIYF. The chain carries TRBV4-2 and TRBJ1-3; TRBD1 aligns across 8 bases. In germline, CDR1 is LGHNA, CDR2 YNFKEQ. Trimming cost V 0 bases and J 10 bases; bases outside gene matches: 8. The CDR3 is 15 residues long.

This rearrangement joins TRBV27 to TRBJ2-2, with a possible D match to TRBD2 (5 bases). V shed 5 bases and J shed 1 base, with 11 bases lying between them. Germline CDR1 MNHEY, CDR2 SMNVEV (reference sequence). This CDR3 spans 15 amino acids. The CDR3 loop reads CASSPSWGNTGELFF. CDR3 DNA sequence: TGTGCCAGCAGTCCTAGCTGGGGGAACACCGGGGAGCTGTTTTTT.

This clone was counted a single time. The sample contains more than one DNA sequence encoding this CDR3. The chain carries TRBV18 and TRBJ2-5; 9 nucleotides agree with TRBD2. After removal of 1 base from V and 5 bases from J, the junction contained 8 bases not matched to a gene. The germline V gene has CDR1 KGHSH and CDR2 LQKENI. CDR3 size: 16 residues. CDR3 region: CASSPRAGGPGETQYF. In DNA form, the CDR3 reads TGTGCCAGCTCACCACGGGCGGGAGGGCCTGGCGAGACCCAGTACTTC.

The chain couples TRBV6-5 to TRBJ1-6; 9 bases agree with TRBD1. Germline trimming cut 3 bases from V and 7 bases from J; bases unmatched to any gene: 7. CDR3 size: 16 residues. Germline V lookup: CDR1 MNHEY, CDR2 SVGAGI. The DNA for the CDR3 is TGTGCCAGCAGTTATGGGACAGGGCTGGGGAATTCACCCCTCCACTTT. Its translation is CASSYGTGLGNSPLHF.

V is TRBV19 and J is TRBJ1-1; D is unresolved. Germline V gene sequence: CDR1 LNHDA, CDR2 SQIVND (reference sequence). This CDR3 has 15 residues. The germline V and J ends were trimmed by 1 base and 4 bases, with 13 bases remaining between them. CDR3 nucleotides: TGTGCCAGTAGTATAGGTGGAGGGCTCGGCACTGAAGCTTTCTTT. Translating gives CASSIGGGLGTEAFF.

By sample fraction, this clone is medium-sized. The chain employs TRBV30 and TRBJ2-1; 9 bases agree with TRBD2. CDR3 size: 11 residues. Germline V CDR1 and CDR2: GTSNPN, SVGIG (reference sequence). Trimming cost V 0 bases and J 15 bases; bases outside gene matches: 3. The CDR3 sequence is CAWSVERGAFF. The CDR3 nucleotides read TGTGCCTGGAGTGTCGAGCGGGGGGCGTTCTTC.

The CDR3 DNA follows: TGTGCCAGCAGCACCCTAGCATCAAGAGAGACCCAGTACTTC. Translating it yields CASSTLASRETQYF. V is TRBV6-5 and J is TRBJ2-5, with D possibly being TRBD2 (5 bases). V shed 6 bases and J shed 4 bases, with 15 bases lying between them. CDR1 is MNHEY and CDR2 is SVGAGI in the germline V gene. This CDR3 region has 14 residues.

CDR3 protein: CASSQVAAYEQYF. The CDR3 DNA reads as TGCGCCAGCAGCCAAGTAGCAGCCTACGAGCAGTACTTC. V usage is TRBV4-1 and J usage is TRBJ2-7; D gene ambiguous. The length of the CDR3 is 13 residues. Germline V gene sequence: CDR1 MGHRA, CDR2 YSYEKL. The V gene lost 1 base and the J gene lost 2 bases, with 6 bases spanning the gap.

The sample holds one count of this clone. Here the CDR3 reads CASSGGASGNTIYF. CDR3 DNA: TGTGCCAGCAGTGGGGGGGCATCTGGAAACACCATATATTTT. This chain uses TRBV6-6 with TRBJ1-3, with D tentatively TRBD1 (6 bases). The CDR3 length is 14 residues. The germline gives CDR1 MNHNY, CDR2 SVGAGI (reference sequence). The V end lost 5 bases, the J end lost 1 base, and 9 bases lay between the germline ends.

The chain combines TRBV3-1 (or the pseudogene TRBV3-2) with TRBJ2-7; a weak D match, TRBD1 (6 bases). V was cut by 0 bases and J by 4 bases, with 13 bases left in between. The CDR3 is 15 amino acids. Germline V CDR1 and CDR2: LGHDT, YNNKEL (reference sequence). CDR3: CASSQELQGSYEQYF. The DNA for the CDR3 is TGTGCCAGCAGCCAAGAACTCCAGGGGTCGTACGAGCAGTACTTC.